This T cell receptor (beta chain) was documented in a study of blood T cell repertoires in COVID-19. Clinical histories supplied by participants themselves formed the basis of cohort assignment. Libraries were prepared by immunoSEQ multiplex PCR; TCRdb keeps only in-frame clonotypes and omits some of them. The sample records a few hundred thousand clones, 80% to 90% being singletons. V was pared by 5 bases and J by 3 bases, with 7 bases of the junction left unmatched. From germline, CDR1 is PRHDT and CDR2 FYEKMQ (reference sequence). CDR3 length equals 16 residues. This TCR was sampled from a man younger than 45 who had recovered from COVID-19. What was sequenced was PBMCs or T cells enriched from blood (not recorded which). The chain employs TRBV13 and TRBJ2-7, with 13 bases matching TRBD2. CDR3 sequence reads: CASSGLAGERGYEQYF. CDR3 coding DNA: TGTGCCAGCAGCGGACTAGCGGGAGAGAGGGGCTACGAGCAGTACTTC.